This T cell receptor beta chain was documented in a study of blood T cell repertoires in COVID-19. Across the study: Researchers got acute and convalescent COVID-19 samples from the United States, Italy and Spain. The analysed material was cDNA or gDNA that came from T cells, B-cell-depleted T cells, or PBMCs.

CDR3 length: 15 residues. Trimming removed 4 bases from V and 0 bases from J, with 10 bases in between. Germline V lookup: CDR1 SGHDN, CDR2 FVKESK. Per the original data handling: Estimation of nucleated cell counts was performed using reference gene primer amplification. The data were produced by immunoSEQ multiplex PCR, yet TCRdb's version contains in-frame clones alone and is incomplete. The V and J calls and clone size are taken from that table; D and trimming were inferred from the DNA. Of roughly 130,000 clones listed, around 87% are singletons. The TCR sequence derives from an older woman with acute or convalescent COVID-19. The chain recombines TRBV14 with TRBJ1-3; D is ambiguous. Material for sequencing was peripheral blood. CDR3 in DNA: TGTGCCAGCAGCCCCCAGGCGTTCTCTGGAAACACCATATATTTT. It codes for CASSPQAFSGNTIYF. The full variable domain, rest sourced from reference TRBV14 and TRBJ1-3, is EAGVTQFPSHSVIEKGQTVTLRCDPISGHDNLYWYRRVMGKEIKFLLHFVKESKQDESGMPNNRFLAERTGGTYSTLKVQPAELEDSGVYFCASSPQAFSGNTIYFGEGSWLTVV.